The TCR beta chain described here comes from a study of control samples from healthy donors and cancer patients. Trimming shortened V by 5 bases and J by 3 bases, and 7 bases separated the two germline ends. The CDR3 loop spans 12 amino acids. Germline V lookup: CDR1 SGHNT, CDR2 YENEEA. Only in-frame clones appear in the TCRdb table, and some are missing; sequencing was by immunoSEQ multiplex PCR. The data contain about 170,000 clones, roughly 92% of them seen just once; the ten biggest clones take up around 1.3%. This TCR derives from a woman in her late teens or twenties in good health. The chain links TRBV11-3 to TRBJ1-1; D remains unclear. The sequencing input was blood. This chain's CDR3 is CASSRVDTEAFF. CDR3 coding DNA: TGTGCCAGCAGCCGGGTGGACACTGAAGCTTTCTTT.